This TCR beta chain was recovered during a study of T cell repertoires in cytomegalovirus infection. Findings and limits, study-wide: HLA-C-restricted CMV clonotypes gave the most frequent clonotype in two of eight donors. There were carriers of CMV plus the relevant HLA, and cumulative public TCR beta family frequency identified them.

A remark on this clonotype: What it binds is unknown.

Each CDR3 protein is one row after TCRdb ran MiXCR on the reads. Of 570,000 or so distinct CDR3 sequences listed, under 45% are singletons. The sample was cultured PBMCs, taken from culture after CMV antigen stimulation. The receptor was isolated from a human donor in good health (CMV status not recorded). Some clones in this sample may be carry-over from other donors' samples.

The CDR3 DNA follows: TGTGCCAGCAGTTTAAGACAGGGTATCGAGCAGTACTTC. Translation: CASSLRQGIEQYF. The chain employs TRBV6-5 and TRBJ2-7; 7 bases fit TRBD1. CDR3 length: 13 residues. J was trimmed by 6 bases and V by 4 bases; bases with no gene match: 6. Germline CDR1 and CDR2: MNHEY and SVGAGI.